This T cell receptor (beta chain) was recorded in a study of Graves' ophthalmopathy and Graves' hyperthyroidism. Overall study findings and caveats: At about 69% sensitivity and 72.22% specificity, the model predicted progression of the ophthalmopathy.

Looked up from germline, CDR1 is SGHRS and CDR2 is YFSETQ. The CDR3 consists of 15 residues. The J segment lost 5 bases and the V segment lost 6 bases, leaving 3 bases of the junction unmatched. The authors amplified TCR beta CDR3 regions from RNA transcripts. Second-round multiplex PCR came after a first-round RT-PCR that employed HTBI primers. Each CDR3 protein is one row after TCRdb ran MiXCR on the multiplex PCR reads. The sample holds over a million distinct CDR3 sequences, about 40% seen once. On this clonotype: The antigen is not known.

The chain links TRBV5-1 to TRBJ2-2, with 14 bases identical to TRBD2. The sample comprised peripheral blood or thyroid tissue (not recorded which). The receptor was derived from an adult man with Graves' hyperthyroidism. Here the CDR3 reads CASNGLAGGTGELFF. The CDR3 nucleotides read TGCGCCAGCAACGGACTAGCGGGAGGAACCGGGGAGCTGTTTTTT.